Included here is one T cell receptor (beta chain) sequence, with context. After removal of 2 bases from V and 8 bases from J, the junction contained 6 bases not matched to a gene. The CDR3 length is 13 residues. Germline V gene lookup returns CDR1 SGHRS and CDR2 YFSETQ. TCRdb's copy holds only in-frame clones and misses some; the assay was immunoSEQ multiplex PCR. Here the sample spans 120,000 to 150,000 clones, approximately 90% being singletons. This specimen comes from a study of blood T cell repertoires in COVID-19. As for the study in general: T cells, B-cell-depleted T cells, or PBMCs provided the cDNA or gDNA that served as material.

Sequenced sample: peripheral blood. This TCR derives from a man aged 18-30 years with COVID-19, enrolled during active disease. This chain uses TRBV5-1 with TRBJ1-1; 7 nucleotides line up with TRBD1. The CDR3 here is CASSFLTGREAFF. CDR3 nucleotides: TGCGCCAGCAGCTTCCTGACAGGGCGAGAAGCTTTCTTT. The full variable domain, in which reference TRBV5-1 and TRBJ1-1 provide the parts outside the CDR3, is KAGVTQTPRYLIKTRGQQVTLSCSPISGHRSVSWYQQTPGQGLQFLFEYFSETQRNKGNFPGRFSGRQFSNSRSEMNVSTLELGDSALYLCASSFLTGREAFFGQGTRLTVV.